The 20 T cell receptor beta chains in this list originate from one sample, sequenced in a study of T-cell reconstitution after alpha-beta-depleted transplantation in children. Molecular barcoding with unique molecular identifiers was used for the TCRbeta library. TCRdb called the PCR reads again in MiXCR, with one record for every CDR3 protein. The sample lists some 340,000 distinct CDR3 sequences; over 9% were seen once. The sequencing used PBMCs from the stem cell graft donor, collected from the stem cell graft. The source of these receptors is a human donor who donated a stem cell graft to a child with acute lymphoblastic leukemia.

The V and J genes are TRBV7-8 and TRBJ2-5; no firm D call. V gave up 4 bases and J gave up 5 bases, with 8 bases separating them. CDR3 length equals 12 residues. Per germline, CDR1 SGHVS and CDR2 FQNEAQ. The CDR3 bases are TGTGCCAGCAGCTCTTATAGGGAGACCCAGTACTTC. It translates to CASSSYRETQYF.

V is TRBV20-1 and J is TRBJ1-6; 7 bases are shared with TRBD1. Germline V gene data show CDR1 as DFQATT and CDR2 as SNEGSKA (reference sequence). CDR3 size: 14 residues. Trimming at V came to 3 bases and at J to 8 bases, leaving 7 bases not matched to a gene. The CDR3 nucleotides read TGCAGTGCTAGCTTACAGGGGAGTGATTCACCCCTCCACTTT. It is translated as CSASLQGSDSPLHF.

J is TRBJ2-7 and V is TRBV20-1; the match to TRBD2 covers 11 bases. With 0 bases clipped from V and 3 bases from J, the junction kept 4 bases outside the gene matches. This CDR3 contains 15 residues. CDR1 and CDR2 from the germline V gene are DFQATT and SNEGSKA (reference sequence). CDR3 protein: CSARDGGTSGYEQYF. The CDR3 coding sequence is TGCAGTGCTAGAGATGGGGGGACTAGCGGCTACGAGCAGTACTTC.

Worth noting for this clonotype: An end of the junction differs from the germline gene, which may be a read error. CDR3 nucleotide sequence: TGTGCCAGCAGTGAACCGGGAGGAGTATCTGGGGCCAACGGCCTGACTTTC. It codes for CASSEPGGVSGANGLTF. V is TRBV25-1 and J is TRBJ2-6; TRBD2 aligns across 7 bases. Per germline, CDR1 MGHDK and CDR2 SYGVNS. This CDR3 has 17 residues.

The CDR3 bases are TGCAGTGCCCCGGGGTCCCCGGGAGTGGATACGCAGTATTTT. Its protein is CSAPGSPGVDTQYF. J is TRBJ2-3 and V is TRBV20-1, with D perhaps matching TRBD2 (6 bases). This CDR3 has 14 amino acids. V was clipped by 6 bases and J by 6 bases, with 19 bases between them. The germline gives CDR1 DFQATT, CDR2 SNEGSKA (reference sequence).

The CDR3 sequence is CASSPFRGVRARVDEQYF. CDR3 nucleotides: TGTGCCAGCAGTCCCTTTCGGGGCGTCCGGGCTAGAGTCGACGAGCAGTACTTC. The chain couples TRBV6-2 or TRBV6-3 to TRBJ2-7, with D perhaps matching TRBD1 or TRBD2 (5 bases each). The CDR3 totals 18 residues. Germline V lookup: CDR1 MNHEY, CDR2 SVGEGT. The germline V and J ends were trimmed by 5 bases and 5 bases, with 28 bases remaining between them.

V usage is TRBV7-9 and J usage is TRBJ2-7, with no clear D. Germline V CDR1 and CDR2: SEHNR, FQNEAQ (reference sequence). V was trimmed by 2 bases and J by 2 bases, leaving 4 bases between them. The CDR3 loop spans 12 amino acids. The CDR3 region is CASSLNPYEQYF. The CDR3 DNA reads TGTGCCAGCAGCTTAAATCCCTACGAGCAGTACTTC.

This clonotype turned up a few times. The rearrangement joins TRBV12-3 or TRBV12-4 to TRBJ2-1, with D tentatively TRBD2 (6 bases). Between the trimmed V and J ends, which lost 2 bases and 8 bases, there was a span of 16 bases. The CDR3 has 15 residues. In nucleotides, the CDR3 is TGTGCCAGCAGTTTACTAGCGACGCCGGGCCATGAGCAGTTCTTC. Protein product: CASSLLATPGHEQFF.

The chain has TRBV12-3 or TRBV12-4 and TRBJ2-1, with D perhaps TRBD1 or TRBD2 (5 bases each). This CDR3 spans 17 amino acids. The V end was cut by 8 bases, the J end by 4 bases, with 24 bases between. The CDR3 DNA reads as TGTGCCAGCCGGACGGGGCAAGTAGGCCGGGGTTACAATGAGCAGTTCTTC. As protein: CASRTGQVGRGYNEQFF.

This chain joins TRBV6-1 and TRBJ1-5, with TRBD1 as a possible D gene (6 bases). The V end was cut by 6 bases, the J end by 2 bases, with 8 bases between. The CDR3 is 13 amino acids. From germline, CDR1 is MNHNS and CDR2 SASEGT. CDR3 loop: CASRRTGNQPQHF. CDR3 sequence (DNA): TGTGCCAGCAGGCGGACAGGCAATCAGCCCCAGCATTTT.

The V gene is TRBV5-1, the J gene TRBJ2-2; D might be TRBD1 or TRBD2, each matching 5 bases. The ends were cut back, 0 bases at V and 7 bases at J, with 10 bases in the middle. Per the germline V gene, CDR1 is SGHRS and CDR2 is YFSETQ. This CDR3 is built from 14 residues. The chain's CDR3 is CASSLDGAGGELFF. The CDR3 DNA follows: TGCGCCAGCAGCTTGGACGGGGCTGGCGGGGAGCTGTTTTTT.

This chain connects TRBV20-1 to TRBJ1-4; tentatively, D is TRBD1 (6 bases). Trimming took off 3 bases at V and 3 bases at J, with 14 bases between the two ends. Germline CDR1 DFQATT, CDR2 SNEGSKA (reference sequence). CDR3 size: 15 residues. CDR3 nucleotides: TGCAGTGCTAGGACAGGACCGGCTTCTAATGAAAAACTGTTTTTT. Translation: CSARTGPASNEKLFF.

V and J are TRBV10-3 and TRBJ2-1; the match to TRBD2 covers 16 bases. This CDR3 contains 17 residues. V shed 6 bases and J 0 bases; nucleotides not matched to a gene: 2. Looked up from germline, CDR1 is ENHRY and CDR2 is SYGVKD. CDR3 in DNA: TGTGCCATCAGGGGACTAGCGGGAGGGAGCTCCTACAATGAGCAGTTCTTC. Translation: CAIRGLAGGSSYNEQFF.

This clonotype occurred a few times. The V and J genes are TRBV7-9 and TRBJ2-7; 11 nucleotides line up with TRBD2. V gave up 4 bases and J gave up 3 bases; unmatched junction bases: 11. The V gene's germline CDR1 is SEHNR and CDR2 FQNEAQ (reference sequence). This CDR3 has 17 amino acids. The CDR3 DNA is TGTGCCAGCAGCTACCCGACTAGCGGGACCCCCAGCTACGAGCAGTACTTC. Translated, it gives CASSYPTSGTPSYEQYF. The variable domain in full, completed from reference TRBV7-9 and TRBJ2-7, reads DTGVSQNPRHKITKRGQNVTFRCDPISEHNRLYWYRQTLGQGPEFLTYFQNEAQLEKSRLLSDRFSAERPKGSFSTLEIQRTEQGDSAMYLCASSYPTSGTPSYEQYFGPGTRLTVT.

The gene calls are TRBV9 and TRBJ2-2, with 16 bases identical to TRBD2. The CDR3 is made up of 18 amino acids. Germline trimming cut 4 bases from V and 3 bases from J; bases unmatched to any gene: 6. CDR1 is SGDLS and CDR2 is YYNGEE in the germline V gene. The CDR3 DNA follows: TGTGCCAGCAGCTCGGGACTAGCGGGAGGGCCGTACACCGGGGAGCTGTTTTTT. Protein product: CASSSGLAGGPYTGELFF. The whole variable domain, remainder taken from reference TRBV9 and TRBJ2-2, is DSGVTQTPKHLITATGQRVTLRCSPRSGDLSVYWYQQSLDQGLQFLIQYYNGEERAKGNILERFSAQQFPDLHSELNLSSLELGDSALYFCASSSGLAGGPYTGELFFGEGSRLTVL.

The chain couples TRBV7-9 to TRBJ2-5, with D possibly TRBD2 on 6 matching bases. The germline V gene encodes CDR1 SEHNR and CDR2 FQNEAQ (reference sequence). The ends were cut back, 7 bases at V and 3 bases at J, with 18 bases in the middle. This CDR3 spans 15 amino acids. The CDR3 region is CASNLAGGLEETQYF. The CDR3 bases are TGTGCCAGCAACCTCGCCGGGGGTTTAGAAGAGACCCAGTACTTC.

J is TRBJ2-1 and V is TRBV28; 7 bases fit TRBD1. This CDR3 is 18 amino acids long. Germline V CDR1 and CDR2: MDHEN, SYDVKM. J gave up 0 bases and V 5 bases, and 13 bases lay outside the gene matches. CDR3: CASSKGTDLQSSYNEQFF. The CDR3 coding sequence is TGTGCCAGCAGTAAGGGGACAGACCTCCAGAGCTCCTACAATGAGCAGTTCTTC. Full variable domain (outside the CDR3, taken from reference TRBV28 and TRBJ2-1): DVKVTQSSRYLVKRTGEKVFLECVQDMDHENMFWYRQDPGLGLRLIYFSYDVKMKEKGDIPEGYSVSREKKERFSLILESASTNQTSMYLCASSKGTDLQSSYNEQFFGPGTRLTVL.

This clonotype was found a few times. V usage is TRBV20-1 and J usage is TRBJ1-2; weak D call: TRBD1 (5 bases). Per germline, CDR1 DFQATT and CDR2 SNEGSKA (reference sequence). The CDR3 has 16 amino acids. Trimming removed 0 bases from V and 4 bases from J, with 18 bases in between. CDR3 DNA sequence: TGCAGTGCTAGAGAAAACGCGGGGGGAGTGGGCTATGGCTACACCTTC. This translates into CSARENAGGVGYGYTF.

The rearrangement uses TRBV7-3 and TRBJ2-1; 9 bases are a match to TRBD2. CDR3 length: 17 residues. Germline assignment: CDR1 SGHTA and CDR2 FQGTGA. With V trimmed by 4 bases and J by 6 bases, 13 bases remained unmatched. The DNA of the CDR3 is TGTGCCAGCAGCTCCCCACATCTGGCTAGCGGGATCAATGAGCAGTTCTTC. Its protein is CASSSPHLASGINEQFF.

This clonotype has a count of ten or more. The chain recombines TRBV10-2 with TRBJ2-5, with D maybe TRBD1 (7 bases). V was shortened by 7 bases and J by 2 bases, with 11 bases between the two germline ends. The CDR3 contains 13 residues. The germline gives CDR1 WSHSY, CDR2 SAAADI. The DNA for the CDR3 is TGCGCCAGCATTCAGGGGGGACAAGAGACCCAGTACTTC. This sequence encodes CASIQGGQETQYF.